These 8 T cell receptor beta chains share one sample of origin, sequenced in a study of identical twins. One entry per CDR3 protein results from TCRdb running MiXCR on the 5' RACE reads. Altogether under 250,000 distinct CDR3 sequences are present, 12% being singletons, with the ten largest covering roughly 3.7%. The same sample was also studied in work on yellow fever vaccine responses in identical twins.

Material: memory (CD45RO+) T cells sorted from blood. The origin of the receptors is a woman between 18 and 29 years old in good health.

This clonotype was observed a few times. V gene TRBV27 combines with J gene TRBJ2-2, with TRBD2 matching 13 bases. After removal of 8 bases from V and 4 bases from J, the junction contained 1 base not matched to a gene. Looked up from germline, CDR1 is MNHEY and CDR2 is SMNVEV (reference sequence). There are 14 residues in the CDR3. The CDR3 bases are TGTGCCAGCCGACTAGCGGGGGGCACCGGGGAGCTGTTTTTT. Protein product: CASRLAGGTGELFF.

This clonotype has ten or more counts. The chain recombines TRBV20-1 with TRBJ2-3, with a weak D call TRBD2 (6 bases). V was cut by 3 bases and J by 6 bases, with 16 bases left in between. Germline loops: CDR1 DFQATT, CDR2 SNEGSKA (reference sequence). The CDR3 totals 14 residues. The chain's CDR3 is CSASGLTGEDTQYF. In nucleotides, the CDR3 is TGCAGTGCTAGTGGCCTCACGGGGGAGGATACGCAGTATTTT.

This clonotype was detected a few times. The chain combines TRBV12-3 or TRBV12-4 with TRBJ2-2, with 9 bases lining up with TRBD1. The CDR3 extends over 16 amino acids. V was pared by 6 bases and J by 4 bases, with 9 bases of the junction left unmatched. CDR3 in amino acids: CASSLNRGRVTGELFF. CDR3 nucleotide sequence: TGTGCCAGCAGCCTCAACAGGGGGCGGGTCACCGGGGAGCTGTTTTTT.

J is TRBJ2-5 and V is TRBV20-1, with TRBD2 identical over 12 bases. CDR1 is DFQATT, CDR2 SNEGSKA, per germline (reference sequence). Losses at the gene ends were 2 bases for V and 5 bases for J; bases not matched to a gene: 3. The CDR3 has 14 amino acids. The CDR3 spells CSARTSGRRETQYF. The CDR3 DNA reads as TGCAGTGCTAGAACTAGCGGGAGGAGGGAGACCCAGTACTTC.

The chain uses TRBV11-2 and TRBJ2-3, with 7 bases fitting TRBD2. The CDR3 spans 16 residues. The germline CDR1 and CDR2 sequences are SGHAT and FQNNGV. Losses at the gene ends were 3 bases for V and 2 bases for J; bases not matched to a gene: 8. The CDR3 DNA reads TGTGCCAGCAGCTTGGGGCTGCGGGAGAACACAGATACGCAGTATTTT. It translates to CASSLGLRENTDTQYF. Combining the CDR3 with reference TRBV11-2 and TRBJ2-3 gives the whole variable domain EAGVAQSPRYKIIEKRQSVAFWCNPISGHATLYWYQQILGQGPKLLIQFQNNGVVDDSQLPKDRFSAERLKGVDSTLKIQPAKLEDSAVYLCASSLGLRENTDTQYFGPGTRLTVL.

Of note for this clonotype: A read error may produce the germline difference seen at one junction end. The CDR3 loop reads CSVEAAMAGSTIYF. CDR3 in DNA: TGCAGCGTTGAAGCCGCGATGGCGGGAAGCACCATATATTTT. J is TRBJ1-3 and V is TRBV29-1; no clear D. The CDR3 spans 14 residues. Germline assignment: CDR1 SQVTM and CDR2 ANQGSEA.

This clonotype was counted a few times. This chain joins TRBV5-1 and TRBJ1-1; tentatively, D is TRBD1 (6 bases). Germline CDR1 is SGHRS and CDR2 is YFSETQ. Deletions cut 4 bases from V and 1 base from J, with 17 bases between. This CDR3 comprises 16 residues. The CDR3 sequence: CASSHHLGQKNTEAFF. Written as DNA, the CDR3 is TGCGCCAGCAGCCATCATCTAGGACAGAAGAACACTGAAGCTTTCTTT.

The rearrangement joins TRBV7-8 to TRBJ2-2; TRBD1 is a possible D gene (6 bases). The V gene's germline CDR1 is SGHVS and CDR2 FQNEAQ. The CDR3 runs to 16 residues. Trimming took off 5 bases at V and 6 bases at J, with 19 bases between the two ends. CDR3 nucleotides: TGTGCCAGCAGCCTACGGACGGCAGGGGACGCCGGGGAGCTGTTTTTT. Amino acid sequence: CASSLRTAGDAGELFF.